This T cell receptor beta chain is from a study of blood T cell repertoires in COVID-19. Turning to the study itself: In each case, the material was cDNA or gDNA derived from T cells, B-cell-depleted T cells, or PBMCs.

For this clone: Different DNA sequences within this sample yield the same CDR3.

Produced via immunoSEQ multiplex PCR; TCRdb's table is partial and in-frame only. The sample shows 100,000 or so clones, 85% to 95% of them seen only once. The germline V gene encodes CDR1 MNHEY and CDR2 SVGAGI. The ends were cut back, 6 bases at V and 4 bases at J, with 4 bases in the middle. The CDR3 totals 11 residues. The TCR was taken from a middle-aged man with active COVID-19. The sequenced sample consisted of peripheral blood. The genes are TRBV6-5 and TRBJ2-1; D ambiguous. The DNA for the CDR3 is TGTGCCAGCAGCTTGTACAATGAGCAGTTCTTC. Its translation: CASSLYNEQFF.